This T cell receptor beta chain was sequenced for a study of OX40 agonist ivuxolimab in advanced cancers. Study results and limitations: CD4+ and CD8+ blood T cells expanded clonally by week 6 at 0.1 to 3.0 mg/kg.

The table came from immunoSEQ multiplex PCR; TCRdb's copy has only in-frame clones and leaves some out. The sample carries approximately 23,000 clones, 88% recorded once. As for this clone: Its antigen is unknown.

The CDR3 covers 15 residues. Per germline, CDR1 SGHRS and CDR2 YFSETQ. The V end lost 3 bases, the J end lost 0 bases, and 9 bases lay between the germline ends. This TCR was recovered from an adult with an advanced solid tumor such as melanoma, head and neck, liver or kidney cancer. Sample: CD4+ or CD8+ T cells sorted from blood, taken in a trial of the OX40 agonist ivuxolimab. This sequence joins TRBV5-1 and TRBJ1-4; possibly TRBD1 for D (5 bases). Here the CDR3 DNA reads TGCGCCAGCAGCTCCGGGGGGGCAACTAATGAAAAACTGTTTTTT. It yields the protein CASSSGGATNEKLFF.